Each of the 25 T cell receptor beta chains below was sequenced from the same sample in a study of T cell repertoires in cytomegalovirus infection. TCRdb independently ran MiXCR on the reads; one entry per CDR3 protein. The sample has about 830,000 distinct CDR3 sequences; around a third are singletons. What these receptors recognize is not known. Sequenced material: cultured CD8+ T cells from PBMCs, taken from culture after CMV antigen stimulation. Receptors were obtained from a human donor in good health (CMV status not recorded). Some clones in this sample may be carry-over from other donors' samples.

The chain joins TRBV10-3 to TRBJ1-5; D gene unclear. This CDR3 region has 15 residues. Germline-derived CDR1 and CDR2 are ENHRY and SYGVKD. The V end lost 5 bases, the J end lost 0 bases, and 11 bases lay between the germline ends. CDR3 amino acids: CAISTTVDSNQPQHF. CDR3 sequence (DNA): TGTGCCATCAGTACAACAGTGGATAGCAATCAGCCCCAGCATTTT.

The rearrangement joins TRBV4-1 to TRBJ2-5; 8 nucleotides match TRBD2. The CDR3 spans 14 residues. Germline CDR1 and CDR2: MGHRA and YSYEKL. J was trimmed by 3 bases and V by 1 base; bases with no gene match: 1. The CDR3 sequence: CASSQGLAKETQYF. CDR3 DNA sequence: TGCGCCAGCAGCCAAGGACTAGCGAAAGAGACCCAGTACTTC.

This clonotype was detected a few times. The rearrangement uses TRBV12-3 or TRBV12-4 and TRBJ1-1; D gene unclear. V lost 3 bases and J 1 base, leaving 15 bases between the germline ends. The CDR3 extends over 16 amino acids. The CDR3: CASSFGKGQRNTEAFF. The CDR3 coding sequence is TGTGCCAGCAGTTTTGGGAAAGGGCAGAGGAACACTGAAGCTTTCTTT.

This clonotype was recorded only once. The chain carries TRBV29-1 and TRBJ2-2; 11 nucleotides line up with TRBD2. This CDR3 has 21 amino acids. The germline V gene has CDR1 SQVTM and CDR2 ANQGSEA. Trimming at V came to 7 bases and at J to 0 bases, leaving 22 bases not matched to a gene. CDR3 amino acids: CSGLHSGSGGAGSANTGELFF. The CDR3 region has the DNA TGCAGCGGCCTACACTCAGGTAGCGGGGGGGCCGGTTCGGCGAACACCGGGGAGCTGTTTTTT.

The V and J genes are TRBV20-1 and TRBJ2-3, with 8 bases aligning to TRBD1. With V trimmed by 0 bases and J by 2 bases, 10 bases remained unmatched. Germline V lookup: CDR1 DFQATT, CDR2 SNEGSKA (reference sequence). The CDR3 is made up of 17 amino acids. The CDR3 DNA reads TGCAGTGCTAGAGATCTCTCTCGACAGGGGTACACAGATACGCAGTATTTT. Translating gives CSARDLSRQGYTDTQYF.

In this sample, this clonotype turned up a few times. V usage is TRBV4-1 and J usage is TRBJ1-2; a possible D gene is TRBD1 (5 bases). Germline V gene sequence: CDR1 MGHRA, CDR2 YSYEKL. This CDR3 spans 15 amino acids. The V gene lost 3 bases and the J gene lost 7 bases, with 18 bases spanning the gap. CDR3: CASSQQLGVSGGYTF. DNA for the CDR3: TGCGCCAGCAGCCAGCAATTGGGGGTCTCTGGTGGCTACACCTTC.

This clonotype was observed a single time. This could be a read error, since a much larger clone is one nucleotide away. The chain uses TRBV6-1 and TRBJ1-1; D uncertain. Trimming shortened V by 1 base and J by 12 bases, and 9 bases separated the two germline ends. Germline V gene data show CDR1 as MNHNS and CDR2 as SASEGT. The CDR3 runs 11 residues. CDR3 sequence: CASSEGTGTFF. The CDR3 DNA follows: TGTGCCAGCAGTGAAGGGACCGGGACTTTCTTT.

The sample holds a few counts of this clonotype. V is TRBV27 and J is TRBJ1-1; 8 bases map to TRBD1. The germline CDR1 and CDR2 sequences are MNHEY and SMNVEV (reference sequence). After removal of 5 bases from V and 9 bases from J, the junction contained 8 bases not matched to a gene. The CDR3 has 13 amino acids. CDR3 loop: CASSINQGAQAFF. The CDR3, as DNA: TGTGCCAGCAGTATAAACCAGGGGGCCCAAGCTTTCTTT.

This clonotype came up a few times. The chain couples TRBV7-9 to TRBJ1-6, with D uncertain. The CDR3 covers 19 residues. Trimming cost V 2 bases and J 0 bases, with 17 bases left between them. Per the germline V gene, CDR1 is SEHNR and CDR2 is FQNEAQ (reference sequence). In DNA, the CDR3 is TGTGCCAGCAGCTTATCGGAGTTGAGGGAAAGCTCCTATAATTCACCCCTCCACTTT. Protein: CASSLSELRESSYNSPLHF.

This clonotype has a handful of counts. The chain combines TRBV19 with TRBJ1-1, with TRBD1 matching over 7 bases. Unmatched junction bases numbered 10, after V lost 5 bases and J lost 4 bases. CDR1 and CDR2 from the germline V gene are LNHDA and SQIVND (reference sequence). CDR3 size: 15 residues. The CDR3 loop reads CASSALTGKGTEAFF. DNA of the CDR3: TGTGCCAGTAGTGCCCTGACAGGGAAGGGCACTGAAGCTTTCTTT. The whole variable domain, filled in from reference TRBV19 and TRBJ1-1, reads DGGITQSPKYLFRKEGQNVTLSCEQNLNHDAMYWYRQDPGQGLRLIYYSQIVNDFQKGDIAEGYSVSREKKESFPLTVTSAQKNPTAFYLCASSALTGKGTEAFFGQGTRLTVV.

The chain carries TRBV29-1 and TRBJ2-7, with D perhaps matching TRBD1 (6 bases). V was cut by 1 base and J by 2 bases, with 9 bases left in between. The CDR3 is 13 amino acids. Germline-derived CDR1 and CDR2 are SQVTM and ANQGSEA. The chain's CDR3 is CSVEGQVPYEQYF. The CDR3 coding sequence is TGCAGCGTTGAAGGACAGGTACCCTACGAGCAGTACTTC.

This clonotype was counted only a few times. The chain uses TRBV7-6 and TRBJ2-5; D perhaps matches TRBD2 (5 bases). Germline-derived CDR1 and CDR2 are SGHVS and FNYEAQ. This CDR3 is built from 15 residues. The V end lost 4 bases, the J end lost 3 bases, and 15 bases lay between the germline ends. CDR3 protein: CASSSRQWEKETQYF. CDR3 nucleotides: TGTGCCAGCAGCTCTCGCCAATGGGAGAAAGAGACCCAGTACTTC.

Turning to this clonotype: Since no conserved phenylalanine or tryptophan closes the CDR3, a read error is the likely cause. The rearrangement uses TRBV2 and TRBJ1-6, with D perhaps TRBD1 (5 bases). Trimming removed 7 bases from V and 7 bases from J, with 14 bases in between. This CDR3 is 14 amino acids long. Germline CDR1 SNHLY, CDR2 FYNNEI. The CDR3 spells CASKPGLINSPLHY. DNA of the CDR3: TGTGCCAGCAAACCGGGACTGATCAATTCACCCCTCCACTAT.

This clonotype was found a few times. The germline gene is not matched at one end of the junction; a read error may be the cause. The chain employs TRBV7-7 and TRBJ2-5, with TRBD1 identical over 10 bases. The germline V gene has CDR1 SSHAT and CDR2 FNYEAQ (reference sequence). The CDR3 runs 13 residues. This chain's CDR3 is CASSRTGGRAQYF. CDR3 sequence (DNA): TGTGCTAGCAGCAGGACAGGGGGGCGGGCCCAGTACTTC.

The rearrangement links TRBV7-6 to TRBJ1-1, with a weak D call TRBD1 (5 bases). CDR1 SGHVS and CDR2 FNYEAQ come from the germline V gene. Trimming shortened V by 6 bases and J by 0 bases, and 17 bases separated the two germline ends. This CDR3 has 16 amino acids. The CDR3: CASSSPDDSLNTEAFF. In nucleotides, the CDR3 is TGTGCCAGCAGTTCCCCCGACGACAGTCTGAACACTGAAGCTTTCTTT.

Regarding this clonotype: A much larger clone differs by one base, so this may be a read error. The V call is TRBV7-6, the J call TRBJ2-5, with TRBD1 matching over 10 bases. This CDR3 region has 14 residues. Germline V gene lookup returns CDR1 SGHVS and CDR2 FNYEAQ. The junction had 7 bases not matched to a gene; V was cut back by 8 bases and J by 4 bases. This CDR3 is CASGRQGAGETQYF. In nucleotides, the CDR3 is TGTGCCAGCGGCCGACAGGGGGCGGGAGAGACCCAGTACTTC.

For the CDR3, the DNA is TGTGCCAGCAGCCCCTATAATGGCGAGCAGTTCTTC. Protein sequence: CASSPYNGEQFF. The J gene is TRBJ2-1, the V gene TRBV14; D gene unclear. The CDR3 loop spans 12 amino acids. In germline, CDR1 is SGHDN, CDR2 FVKESK. Trimming took off 4 bases at V and 10 bases at J, with 11 bases between the two ends. The whole variable domain, remainder taken from reference TRBV14 and TRBJ2-1, is EAGVTQFPSHSVIEKGQTVTLRCDPISGHDNLYWYRRVMGKEIKFLLHFVKESKQDESGMPNNRFLAERTGGTYSTLKVQPAELEDSGVYFCASSPYNGEQFFGPGTRLTVL.

V and J are TRBV7-2 and TRBJ2-5; TRBD1 or TRBD2 may be the D gene (7 bases each). This CDR3 contains 16 residues. The V end was cut by 7 bases, the J end by 0 bases, with 18 bases between. Per the germline V gene, CDR1 is SGHTA and CDR2 is FQGNSA. The CDR3 bases are TGTGCCAGCATAAGGCAGGGGGGGGGGTACCAAGAGACCCAGTACTTC. This gives the protein CASIRQGGGYQETQYF. Together with reference TRBV7-2 and TRBJ2-5, the CDR3 gives the full variable domain: GAGVSQSPSNKVTEKGKDVELRCDPISGHTALYWYRQSLGQGLEFLIYFQGNSAPDKSGLPSDRFSAERTGGSVSTLTIQRTQQEDSAVYLCASIRQGGGYQETQYFGPGTRLLVL.

The chain employs TRBV9 and TRBJ1-5; 12 nucleotides align to TRBD1. CDR1 SGDLS and CDR2 YYNGEE come from the germline V gene. After removal of 4 bases from V and 3 bases from J, the junction contained 5 bases not matched to a gene. This CDR3 region has 16 residues. The CDR3 coding sequence is TGTGCCAGCAGCTTGGGGACAGGGGGCTACAATCAGCCCCAGCATTTT. Its translation is CASSLGTGGYNQPQHF.

V gene TRBV6-1 combines with J gene TRBJ2-3, with 10 bases aligning to TRBD1. The length of the CDR3 is 16 residues. The J segment lost 5 bases and the V segment lost 5 bases, leaving 10 bases of the junction unmatched. Per the germline V gene, CDR1 is MNHNS and CDR2 is SASEGT. CDR3 DNA sequence: TGTGCCAGCAGTACCCGACAGGGGGCTACGGGAGATACGCAGTATTTT. Protein sequence: CASSTRQGATGDTQYF.

The chain links TRBV7-9 to TRBJ1-2, with 9 bases identical to TRBD1. V trimming: 5 bases; J trimming: 2 bases; junction bases outside the gene matches: 6. In germline, CDR1 is SEHNR, CDR2 FQNEAQ (reference sequence). The CDR3 totals 15 residues. Here the CDR3 DNA reads TGTGCCAGCAGCCCTGGGACAGGGAGGAACTATGGCTACACCTTC. Its protein product is CASSPGTGRNYGYTF.

This clonotype has more than one count but fewer than ten. The chain carries TRBV5-1 and TRBJ2-7, with 8 bases fitting TRBD1. The CDR3 is made up of 11 amino acids. Germline lookup yields CDR1 SGHRS and CDR2 YFSETQ. The junction had 5 bases not matched to a gene; V was cut back by 3 bases and J by 12 bases. For the CDR3, the DNA is TGCGCCAGCAGCTCCGACAGGGGTTGGTACTTC. Residues: CASSSDRGWYF.

This rearrangement joins TRBV7-6 to TRBJ1-1; D gene unclear. The CDR3 is 11 amino acids. Germline CDR1 reads SGHVS; CDR2 reads FNYEAQ. The CDR3 spells CAVFRNTEAFF. In nucleotides, the CDR3 is TGTGCGGTTTTCAGGAACACTGAAGCTTTCTTT.

This clonotype was observed a handful of times. The chain is built from TRBV7-6 and TRBJ2-5; 9 nucleotides align to TRBD2. The CDR3 has 13 amino acids. Germline CDR1 reads SGHVS; CDR2 reads FNYEAQ. Trimming cost V 5 bases and J 5 bases; bases outside gene matches: 3. The CDR3 is CASSGLAGETQYF. DNA of the CDR3: TGTGCCAGCAGCGGGCTAGCGGGGGAGACCCAGTACTTC.

CDR3 bases: TGTGCCAGCAGTTTGAGGGGCGCGGTCGGGGAGCTGTTTTTT. It translates to CASSLRGAVGELFF. V is TRBV28 and J is TRBJ2-2, with D perhaps matching TRBD1 or TRBD2 (5 bases each). This CDR3 has 14 residues. V was shortened by 3 bases and J by 7 bases, with 12 bases between the two germline ends. The germline V gene encodes CDR1 MDHEN and CDR2 SYDVKM.